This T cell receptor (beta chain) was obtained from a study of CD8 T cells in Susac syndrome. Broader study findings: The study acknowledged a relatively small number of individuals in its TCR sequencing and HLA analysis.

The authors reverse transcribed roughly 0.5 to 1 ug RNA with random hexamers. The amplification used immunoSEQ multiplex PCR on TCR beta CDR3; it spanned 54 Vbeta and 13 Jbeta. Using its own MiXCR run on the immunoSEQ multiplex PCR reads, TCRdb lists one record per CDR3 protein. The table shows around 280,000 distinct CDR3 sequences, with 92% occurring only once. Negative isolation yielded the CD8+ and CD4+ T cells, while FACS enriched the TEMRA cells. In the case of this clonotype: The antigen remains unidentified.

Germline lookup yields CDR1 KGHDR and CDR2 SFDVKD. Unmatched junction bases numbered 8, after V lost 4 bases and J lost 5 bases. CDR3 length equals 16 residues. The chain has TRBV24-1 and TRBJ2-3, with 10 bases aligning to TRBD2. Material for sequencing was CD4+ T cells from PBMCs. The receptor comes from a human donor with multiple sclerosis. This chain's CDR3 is CATSEPLAGEIDTQYF. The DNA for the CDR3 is TGTGCCACCAGTGAACCCCTAGCGGGGGAGATAGATACGCAGTATTTT.